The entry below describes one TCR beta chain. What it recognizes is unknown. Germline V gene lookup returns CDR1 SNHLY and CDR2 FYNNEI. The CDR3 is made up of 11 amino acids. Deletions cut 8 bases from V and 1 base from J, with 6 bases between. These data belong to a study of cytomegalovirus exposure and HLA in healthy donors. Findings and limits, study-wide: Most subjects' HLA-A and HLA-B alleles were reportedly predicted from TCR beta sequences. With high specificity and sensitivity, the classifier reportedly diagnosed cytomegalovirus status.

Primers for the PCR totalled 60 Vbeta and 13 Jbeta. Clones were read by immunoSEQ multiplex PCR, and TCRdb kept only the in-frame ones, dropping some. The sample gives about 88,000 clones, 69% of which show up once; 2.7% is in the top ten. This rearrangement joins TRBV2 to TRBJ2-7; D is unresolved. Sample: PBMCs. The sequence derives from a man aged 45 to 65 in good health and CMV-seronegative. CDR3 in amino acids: CASWASYEQYF. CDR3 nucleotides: TGTGCCAGCTGGGCTTCCTACGAGCAGTACTTC.